This T cell receptor (beta chain) stems from a study of cytomegalovirus exposure and HLA in healthy donors listed by TCRdb under 2017. Background for the entire study: An earlier analysis of some 600 of the donors reported around 280 Gb of sequence data and around 120 million unique TCR beta sequences obtained from approximately 180 million T cells. About 300 gigabases of sequencing data and approximately 84 million unique TCR sequences were included in an early release covering under 650 HLA-typed donors. Among the roughly 400 genotyped donors, more than 70% belonged to the genetic ancestry cluster associated with self-reported Caucasian donors. The study was designed to test whether signatures of past pathogen exposure could be identified by cataloging public T cell receptors. Using immunosequencing, the study profiled T cell repertoires from about 610 subjects and related those repertoires to cytomegalovirus serostatus. Along with the roughly 710-subject first cohort, a separate validation cohort of 120 different subjects was used. To predict cytomegalovirus infection status, the study combined high-throughput TCR immunosequencing, statistical association of individual TCRs with disease status, and machine learning. To study patterns of TCR occurrence, a later analysis re-analyzed previously published TCR beta repertoires from 666 donors and added high-resolution HLA genotyping. The later analysis used no new phenotypic data to find candidate immune exposures, relying instead on TCR beta sequences and their occurrence across donors. In an earlier analysis of roughly 540 of the donors, high-throughput TCR beta sequencing was used to judge whether each TCR beta V gene segment behaved as functional or pseudogenic. Donor age, sex, ethnicity and CMV serostatus were compiled alongside the repertoire data. A later genetic analysis used genome-wide SNP genotypes for about 60% of the roughly 670 donors, treating that subset as a discovery cohort. Every repertoire in the discovery cohort had been generated on one and the same sequencing platform. Both class I and class II loci were covered by HLA typing, at four-digit resolution. The number of donors typed differed by locus, with roughly 629-640 for A, B, C, DRB1 and DQB1, roughly 520 for DQA1, under 610 for DPA1, and around 450 for DPB1. Because of strong linkage in the cohort, roughly five DR-DQ haplotypes were treated as single units for association and clustering. On average, around 230,000 unique TCR beta nucleotide sequences were sequenced per donor among about 400 genotyped donors of the cohort, with roughly 18% of those sequences being non-productive. What the study reported, not specific to this receptor: In this cohort, only TCR beta chains were sequenced, and detectable features were limited by the absence of alpha or paired-chain data. The 87-base-pair reads could not distinguish some IMGT-functional V segments, including TRBV6-2 and TRBV6-3, so those segments were excluded. The classifier was reported to diagnose cytomegalovirus status with high specificity and sensitivity in both the original and validation cohorts. In a later analysis, the rate of TCR association differed among HLA loci, with DRB1 alleles having the most associated TCRs and HLA-C alleles having the fewest. According to a later analysis, parvovirus B19, influenza, CMV and Epstein-Barr virus appeared linked to several top co-occurrence clusters. Correlated functional status among segregating V segments might be attributable to linkage disequilibrium, but an unknown experimental factor could not be ruled out. In a later genetic analysis, a missense DCLRE1C variant was associated with V-gene and J-gene trimming of TCR beta chains, and the association was replicated in an independent cohort. A further reported finding was that TCR beta sequences accurately predicted the HLA-A and HLA-B alleles for most subjects in the first cohort. In a later genetic analysis, fewer N-insertions in productive TCRs were reported among donors in an Asian-associated ancestry cluster than the roughly 700-donor mean. In a later analysis, most CMV-associated TCR beta chains were found to appear HLA-restricted, with HLA associations seemingly driven largely by CMV exposure. While some public TCRs were present in many individuals, most TCR sequences turned up only very rarely across donors. Sequencing depth was assumed to be roughly uniform across donors in the presence/absence analyses, though that assumption may not hold. The only immune exposure information available for the cohort was CMV serostatus. Because some donors lacked HLA typing at each locus, the association tests relied only on the typed subset. In an earlier analysis of approximately 590 of the donors, most TCR beta V segments were observed in productive rearrangements about 90% or about 30% of the time, broadly matching IMGT annotations. A few of the identified cytomegalovirus-associated TCR beta chains were confirmed in vitro to be specific for cytomegalovirus antigens. Assigning TCR associations to individual alleles was difficult when HLA alleles, especially DR and DQ, strongly co-occurred. The study listed 150 to 200 TCR beta chains as associated with cytomegalovirus. It was suggested by the authors that the approach could potentially be generalized to other disease states and immunological phenotypes. A cluster of highly shared sequence variants was judged likely to represent a technical artifact of the sequencing pipeline. Because counts were too low, under 20 rarely observed V segments, including chromosome 9 orphons, were left out of the earlier analysis of about 620 of the donors. A later analysis associated around 16,000 TCR beta sequences with specific HLA alleles at a false discovery rate of 0.05. A later analysis found that HLA-associated TCR beta chains were more clonally expanded and had lower generation probabilities than equally common non-associated chains.

Library generation was performed with the immunoSEQ multiplex PCR assay. A mixture of 60 forward primers for TCR Vbeta segments and 13 reverse primers for TCR Jbeta segments was used in the multiplex PCR. Amplification of the CDR3 region of rearranged TCR beta genes was performed with a multiplex PCR assay on genomic DNA. On the Illumina HiSeq System, the amplified TCR beta libraries were sequenced as 87-base-pair reads. As for how the authors treated the data: A later analysis counted approximately 74 million unique TCR beta chains across the 500 to 850 repertoires, and around 12 million of these chains were shared by at least two donors. Raw reads were error-corrected and collapsed into unique sequences with a nearest-neighbor algorithm that merged closely related sequences to remove PCR and sequencing errors. CDR3 sequences were aligned to IMGT reference sequences to assign V, D and J gene segments. For a sequence to be retained, a match of at least six nucleotides to both a V gene segment and a J gene segment was required. Rearrangements were called productive when the CDR3 lacked stop codons and stayed in frame with V and J; all others were non-productive. CDR3 was defined by IMGT convention, running from the second conserved V-encoded cysteine to the conserved J-encoded phenylalanine. In an earlier analysis of around 570 of the donors, sequences lacking an unambiguous match to a single V gene segment were excluded. An earlier analysis of a few hundred of the donors called V segments functional above 56.7% productive rearrangements and segregating when the between-donor standard deviation exceeded 5%. A statistical classification framework was built to diagnose cytomegalovirus status from the catalog of TCR beta chain sequences. In a later analysis, TCR nucleotide sequences were compared against IMGT/GENE-DB human TR gene sequences so that V and J genes could be assigned. In a later analysis, CDR3 sequences and most-parsimonious VDJ recombination scenarios were assigned using the TCRdist pipeline. A later analysis defined each TCR beta chain by its CDR3 amino acid sequence plus V-gene family, and excluded reads lacking a unique V-gene family. A later analysis removed 500 to 650 highly shared, low-generation-probability nucleotide sequences to deal with suspected cross-contamination and a sequencing artifact. In a later analysis, a clonal expansion index was calculated for each public chain from normalized within-repertoire ranks of inferred template counts. A later analysis computed generation probabilities with a VDJ recombination model fitted to out-of-frame rearrangements, and checked the results against IGoR. In a later analysis, TCR-TCR, TCR-HLA and TCR-CMV co-occurrence was scored with hypergeometric tests, and a repertoire-size bias correction was applied to TCR pairs. In a later analysis, false discovery rates were estimated by permuting HLA or CMV assignments 20 times. In a later analysis, co-occurring TCRs were grouped using DBSCAN, with TCRdist sequence similarity added in when clustering inside HLA-allele-positive subsets. Repertoires with fewer than 30,000 or more than 120,000 public chains, plus five repertoires with anomalous nucleotide sharing, were excluded from co-occurrence clustering. In TCRdb, the immuneACCESS table is reduced to in-frame sequences with V and J assigned. These tables do not hold every clone; where another copy was compared, an unresolved V gene accounts for under half, and the others remain unexplained. Clone size and V and J calls were adopted from that table, with D and trimming inferred from the DNA. The sample has 150,000 to 200,000 clones on record, 80% to 90% of them singletons. The leading ten clones occupy about a tenth of the sample.

This clone was counted between two and nine times. Its antigen is currently not known. No qualities accompany the bases; no much larger clone lies one base away. CDR1 LGHNA and CDR2 YNFKEQ were looked up in the germline V gene. For this chain, trimming is 0 bases at the V end and 8 bases at the J end, and the number of junction bases without a gene match is 9. Including the terminal cysteine and phenylalanine, the CDR3 comprises 17 residues. The only DNA kept is the CDR3, 51 bases in frame from the first base. The cohort consisted of 600 to 750 healthy bone marrow donors. All cohort members were sampled while nominally healthy, although unrecorded immune exposures were likely present. The donor was CMV seropositive and belonged to the group of 250 to 350 seropositive cohort members. A peripheral blood sample was collected from each donor, and TCR beta sequencing was performed on peripheral blood mononuclear cells. Genomic DNA was extracted from the blood cell samples with the Qiagen DNeasy Blood Extraction Kit.

The receptor comes from a man aged 18 to 30 in good health and CMV-seropositive. What was sequenced was PBMCs. The V and J genes are TRBV4-2 and TRBJ1-6, with 8 bases in between that match TRBD1. The CDR3 here reads CASSQDGSQGADSPLHF. DNA sequence: TGTGCCAGCAGCCAAGATGGGTCGCAGGGGGCCGATTCACCCCTCCACTTT.